This T cell receptor beta chain emerged from a study of spatial heterogeneity in lung cancer. Study summary: The donors were approximately 70 patients with non-small cell lung cancer that was early-stage and untreated. Consistent detection of more beta-chain than alpha-chain sequences was observed.

The time point was: blood at routine non-recurrence follow-up after resection. From tumor, nontumor lung or frozen PBMC, whole RNA was taken unsorted for sequencing. This clonotype was counted ten times or more. TCRdb reprocessed the 5' RACE reads via MiXCR and lists one record per CDR3 protein. In the table there are 50,000 to 60,000 distinct CDR3 sequences, roughly 7.4% of which are singletons. Material: PBMCs, obtained at follow-up. The source is a female donor with early-stage non-small cell lung cancer.

CDR3 bases: TGCAGCTCGGTTCTACAGGGGAACTATGGCTACACCTTC. It yields the protein CSSVLQGNYGYTF. The chain combines TRBV29-1 with TRBJ1-2, with 7 nucleotides matching TRBD1. The CDR3 spans 13 residues. After removal of 8 bases from V and 2 bases from J, the junction contained 8 bases not matched to a gene. Germline CDR1 reads SQVTM; CDR2 reads ANQGSEA.